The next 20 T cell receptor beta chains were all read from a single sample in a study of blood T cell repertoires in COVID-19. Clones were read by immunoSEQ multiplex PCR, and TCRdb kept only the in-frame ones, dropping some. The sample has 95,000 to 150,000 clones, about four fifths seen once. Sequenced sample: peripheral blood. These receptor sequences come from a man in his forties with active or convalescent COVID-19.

CDR3 nucleotide sequence: TGTGCCACCGACCGCGGGGGCATGAACACTGAAGCTTTCTTT. Translation: CATDRGGMNTEAFF. The J gene is TRBJ1-1, the V gene TRBV15; D is possibly TRBD1 (6 bases). The CDR3 contains 14 residues. V lost 8 bases, J lost 0 bases, and 13 bases lay in between. The germline V gene has CDR1 LNHNV and CDR2 YYDKDF (reference sequence).

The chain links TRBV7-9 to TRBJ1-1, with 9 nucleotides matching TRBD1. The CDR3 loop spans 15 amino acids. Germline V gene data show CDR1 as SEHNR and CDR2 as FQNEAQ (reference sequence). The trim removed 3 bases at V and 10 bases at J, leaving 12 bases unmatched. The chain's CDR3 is CASSFDTGQGGGAFF. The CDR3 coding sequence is TGTGCCAGCAGCTTCGATACGGGACAGGGTGGGGGAGCTTTCTTT.

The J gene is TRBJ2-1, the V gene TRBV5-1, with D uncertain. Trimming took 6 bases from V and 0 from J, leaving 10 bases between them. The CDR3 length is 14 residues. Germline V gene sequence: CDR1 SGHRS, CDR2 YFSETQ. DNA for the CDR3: TGCGCCAGCAATCTAGTAAGCTCCTACAATGAGCAGTTCTTC. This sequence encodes CASNLVSSYNEQFF.

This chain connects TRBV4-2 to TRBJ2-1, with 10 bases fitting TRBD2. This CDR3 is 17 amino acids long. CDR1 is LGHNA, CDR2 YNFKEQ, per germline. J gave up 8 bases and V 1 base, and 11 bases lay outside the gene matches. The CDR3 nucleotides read TGTGCCAGCAGCCAAGTACGAGGTCTAGCGGGAGAGGATGAGCAGTTCTTC. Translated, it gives CASSQVRGLAGEDEQFF.

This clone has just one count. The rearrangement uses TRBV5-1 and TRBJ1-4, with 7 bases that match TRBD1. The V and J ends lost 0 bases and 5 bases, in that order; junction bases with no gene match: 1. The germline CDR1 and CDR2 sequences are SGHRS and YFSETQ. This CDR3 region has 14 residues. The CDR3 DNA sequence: TGCGCCAGCAGCTTGGGGGGACAGAATGAAAAACTGTTTTTT. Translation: CASSLGGQNEKLFF.

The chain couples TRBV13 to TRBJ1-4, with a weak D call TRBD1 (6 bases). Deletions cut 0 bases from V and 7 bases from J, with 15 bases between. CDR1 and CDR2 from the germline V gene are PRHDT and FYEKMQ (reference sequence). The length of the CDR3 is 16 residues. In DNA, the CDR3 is TGTGCCAGCAGCTTAGGGCGTTCGGGGGGCTCTGAAAAACTGTTTTTT. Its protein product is CASSLGRSGGSEKLFF.

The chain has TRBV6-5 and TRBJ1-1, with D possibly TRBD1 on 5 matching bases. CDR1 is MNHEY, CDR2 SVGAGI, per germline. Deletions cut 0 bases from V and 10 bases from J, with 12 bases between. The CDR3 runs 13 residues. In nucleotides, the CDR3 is TGTGCCAGCAGTTACTCAGGGGCGGGGGTAGCTTTCTTT. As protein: CASSYSGAGVAFF.

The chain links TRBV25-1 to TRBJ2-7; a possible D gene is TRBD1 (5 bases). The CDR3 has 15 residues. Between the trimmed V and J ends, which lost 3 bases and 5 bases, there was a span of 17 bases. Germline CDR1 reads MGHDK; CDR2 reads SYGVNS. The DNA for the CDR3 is TGTGCCAGCAGTGATTTGTATGGGCAGGGCCACGAGCAGTACTTC. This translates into CASSDLYGQGHEQYF.

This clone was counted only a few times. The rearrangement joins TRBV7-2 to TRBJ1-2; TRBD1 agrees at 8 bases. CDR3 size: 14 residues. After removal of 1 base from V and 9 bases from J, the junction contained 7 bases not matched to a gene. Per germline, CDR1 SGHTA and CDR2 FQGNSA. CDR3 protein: CASSLETGVGSYTF. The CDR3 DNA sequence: TGTGCCAGCAGCTTAGAGACAGGGGTCGGGAGCTACACCTTC.

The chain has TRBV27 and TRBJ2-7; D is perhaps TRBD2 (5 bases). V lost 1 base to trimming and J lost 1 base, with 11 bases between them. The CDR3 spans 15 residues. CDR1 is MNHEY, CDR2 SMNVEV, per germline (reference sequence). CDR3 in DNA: TGTGCCAGCAGTTTATTAGGAGGCCCTTCCTACGAGCAGTACTTC. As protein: CASSLLGGPSYEQYF.

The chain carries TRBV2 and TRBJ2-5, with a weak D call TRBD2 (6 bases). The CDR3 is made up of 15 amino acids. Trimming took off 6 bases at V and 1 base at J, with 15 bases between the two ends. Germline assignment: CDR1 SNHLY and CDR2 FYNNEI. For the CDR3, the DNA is TGTGCCAGCAGGACCGTGGGGGGTGGCCAAGAGACCCAGTACTTC. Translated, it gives CASRTVGGGQETQYF.

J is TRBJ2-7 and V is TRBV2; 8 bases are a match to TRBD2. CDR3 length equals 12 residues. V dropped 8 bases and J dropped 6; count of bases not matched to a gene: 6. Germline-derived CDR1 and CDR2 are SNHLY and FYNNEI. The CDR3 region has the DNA TGTGCCAGCGGGGGACTAGGAATCGAGCAGTACTTC. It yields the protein CASGGLGIEQYF. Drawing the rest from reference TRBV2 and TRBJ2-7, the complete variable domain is EPEVTQTPSHQVTQMGQEVILRCVPISNHLYFYWYRQILGQKVEFLVSFYNNEISEKSEIFDDQFSVERPDGSNFTLKIRSTKLEDSAMYFCASGGLGIEQYFGPGTRLTVT.

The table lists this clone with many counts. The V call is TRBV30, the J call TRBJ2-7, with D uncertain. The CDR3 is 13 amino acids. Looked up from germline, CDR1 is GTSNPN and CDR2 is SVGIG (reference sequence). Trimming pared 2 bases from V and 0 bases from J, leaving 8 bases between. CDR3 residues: CAWSPAVSYEQYF. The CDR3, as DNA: TGTGCCTGGAGTCCCGCGGTCTCCTACGAGCAGTACTTC.

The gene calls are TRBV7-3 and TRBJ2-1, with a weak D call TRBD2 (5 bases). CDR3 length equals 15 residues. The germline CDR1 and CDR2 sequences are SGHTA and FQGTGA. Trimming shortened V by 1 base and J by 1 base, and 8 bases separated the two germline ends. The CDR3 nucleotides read TGTGCCAGCAGCTTAAGTGGAGGATCCTACAATGAGCAGTTCTTC. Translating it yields CASSLSGGSYNEQFF. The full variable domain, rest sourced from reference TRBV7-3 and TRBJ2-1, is GAGVSQTPSNKVTEKGKYVELRCDPISGHTALYWYRQSLGQGPEFLIYFQGTGAADDSGLPNDRFFAVRPEGSVSTLKIQRTERGDSAVYLCASSLSGGSYNEQFFGPGTRLTVL.

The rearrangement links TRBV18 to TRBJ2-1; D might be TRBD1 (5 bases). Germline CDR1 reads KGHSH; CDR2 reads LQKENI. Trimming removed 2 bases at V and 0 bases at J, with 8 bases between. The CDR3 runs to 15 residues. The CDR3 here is CASSPRGSSYNEQFF. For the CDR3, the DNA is TGTGCCAGCTCACCAAGGGGTAGCTCCTACAATGAGCAGTTCTTC.

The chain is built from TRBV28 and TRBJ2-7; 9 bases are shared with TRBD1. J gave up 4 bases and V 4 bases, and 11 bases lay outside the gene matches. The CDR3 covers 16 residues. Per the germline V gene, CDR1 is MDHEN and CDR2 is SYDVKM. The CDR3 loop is CASSWPPGQGGYEQYF. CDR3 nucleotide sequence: TGTGCCAGCAGTTGGCCTCCGGGACAGGGTGGATACGAGCAGTACTTC.

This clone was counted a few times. The CDR3 DNA reads as TGTGCCAGTAGTGACAGATATTCACCCCTCCACTTT. Amino acid sequence: CASSDRYSPLHF. The chain joins TRBV19 to TRBJ1-6; D perhaps matches TRBD1 (5 bases). Germline CDR1 is LNHDA and CDR2 is SQIVND (reference sequence). The CDR3 is 12 residues long. V was pared by 5 bases and J by 8 bases, with 7 bases between.

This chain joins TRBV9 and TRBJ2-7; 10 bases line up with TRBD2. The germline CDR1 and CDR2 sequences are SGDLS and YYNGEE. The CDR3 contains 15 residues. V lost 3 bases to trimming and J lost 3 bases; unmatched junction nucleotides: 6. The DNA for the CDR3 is TGTGCCAGCAGCGGATCTAGCGGGGGCGTCTACGAGCAGTACTTC. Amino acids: CASSGSSGGVYEQYF.

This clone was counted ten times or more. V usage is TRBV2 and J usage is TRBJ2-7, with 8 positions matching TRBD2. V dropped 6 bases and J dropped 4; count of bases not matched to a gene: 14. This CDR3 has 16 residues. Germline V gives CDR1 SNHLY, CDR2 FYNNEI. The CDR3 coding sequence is TGTGCCAGCAGAGCCCGGGGGGGGTCATTGGAGTACGAGCAGTACTTC. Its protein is CASRARGGSLEYEQYF.

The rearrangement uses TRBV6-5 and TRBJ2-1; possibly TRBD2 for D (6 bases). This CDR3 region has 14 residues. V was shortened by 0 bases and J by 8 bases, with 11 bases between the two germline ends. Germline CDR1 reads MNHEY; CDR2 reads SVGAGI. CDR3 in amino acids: CASSYSAGFDEQFF. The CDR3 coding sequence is TGTGCCAGCAGTTACTCTGCGGGGTTTGATGAGCAGTTCTTC.